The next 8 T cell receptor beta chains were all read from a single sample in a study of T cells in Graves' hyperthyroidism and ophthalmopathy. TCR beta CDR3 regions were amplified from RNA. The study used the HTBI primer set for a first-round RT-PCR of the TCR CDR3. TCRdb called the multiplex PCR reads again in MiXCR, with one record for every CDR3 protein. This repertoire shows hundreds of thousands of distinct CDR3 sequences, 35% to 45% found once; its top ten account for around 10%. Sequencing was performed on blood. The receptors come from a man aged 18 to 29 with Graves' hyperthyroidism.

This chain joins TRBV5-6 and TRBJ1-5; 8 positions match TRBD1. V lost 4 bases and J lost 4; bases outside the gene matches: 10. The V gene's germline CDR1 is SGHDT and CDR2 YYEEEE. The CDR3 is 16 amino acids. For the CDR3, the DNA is TGTGCCAGCAGCCGTGACCGGGACAGGTTGAATCAGCCCCAGCATTTT. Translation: CASSRDRDRLNQPQHF.

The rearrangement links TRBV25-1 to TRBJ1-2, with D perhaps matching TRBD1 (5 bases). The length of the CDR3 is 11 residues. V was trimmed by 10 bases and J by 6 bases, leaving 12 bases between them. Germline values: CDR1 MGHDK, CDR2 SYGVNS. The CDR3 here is CATTGGDGYTF. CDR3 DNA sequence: TGTGCCACTACAGGAGGGGATGGCTACACCTTC.

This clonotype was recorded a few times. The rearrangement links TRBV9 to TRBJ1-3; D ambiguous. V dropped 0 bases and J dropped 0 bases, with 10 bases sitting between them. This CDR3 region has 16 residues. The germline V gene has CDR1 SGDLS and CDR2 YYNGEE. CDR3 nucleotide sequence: TGTGCCAGCAGCGTAGAGGGTCAGTACTCTGGAAACACCATATATTTT. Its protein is CASSVEGQYSGNTIYF.

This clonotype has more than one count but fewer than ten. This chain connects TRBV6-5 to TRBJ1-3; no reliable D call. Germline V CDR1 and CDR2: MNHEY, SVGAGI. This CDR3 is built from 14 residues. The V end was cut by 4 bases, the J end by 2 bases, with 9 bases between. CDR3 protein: CASSLTEAGNTIYF. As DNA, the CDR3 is TGTGCCAGCAGTTTAACTGAAGCTGGAAACACCATATATTTT.

In DNA, the CDR3 is TGCAGTGCTCACGAATGGGGACAGCCCCAGCATTTT. Translated: CSAHEWGQPQHF. The chain is built from TRBV20-1 and TRBJ1-5; unclear D gene. The V gene lost 5 bases and the J gene lost 7 bases, with 12 bases spanning the gap. The CDR3 runs 12 residues. Germline lookup yields CDR1 DFQATT and CDR2 SNEGSKA (reference sequence).

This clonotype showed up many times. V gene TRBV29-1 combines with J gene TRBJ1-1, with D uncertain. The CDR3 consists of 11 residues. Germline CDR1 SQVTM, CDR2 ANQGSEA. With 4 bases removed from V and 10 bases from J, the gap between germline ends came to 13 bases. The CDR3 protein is CSVVSQDGAFF. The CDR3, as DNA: TGCAGCGTTGTATCCCAGGACGGAGCTTTCTTT.

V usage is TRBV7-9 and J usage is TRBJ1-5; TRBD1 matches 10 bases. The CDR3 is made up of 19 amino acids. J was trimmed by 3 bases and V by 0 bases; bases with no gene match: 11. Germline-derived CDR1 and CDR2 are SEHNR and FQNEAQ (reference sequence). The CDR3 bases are TGTGCCAGCAGCTTAGCGGGACAGGGGCCTGAATTCCCCAATCAGCCCCAGCATTTT. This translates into CASSLAGQGPEFPNQPQHF.

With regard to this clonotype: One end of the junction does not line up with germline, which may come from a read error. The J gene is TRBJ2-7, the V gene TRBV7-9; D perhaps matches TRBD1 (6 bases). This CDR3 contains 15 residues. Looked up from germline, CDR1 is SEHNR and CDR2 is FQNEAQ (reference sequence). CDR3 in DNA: TGCGCCAGCAGCCCCTACTGGGGACAAGGCTACGAGCAGTACTTC. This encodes CASSPYWGQGYEQYF.